This T cell receptor (beta chain) was captured by sequencing in a study of blood T cell repertoires in COVID-19. The CDR3 totals 16 residues. V was clipped by 0 bases and J by 6 bases; unmatched bases: 8. The germline CDR1 and CDR2 sequences are SNHLY and FYNNEI. Assay: immunoSEQ multiplex PCR; the TCRdb copy retains only in-frame clones and omits some. The sample yields about 190,000 clones, around 80% seen once. The TCR was taken from an elderly woman with active or convalescent COVID-19. The rearrangement joins TRBV2 to TRBJ2-5; 9 nucleotides line up with TRBD1. The specimen sequenced was peripheral blood. CDR3 sequence reads: CASSEAGGQGFKTQYF. In nucleotides, the CDR3 is TGTGCCAGCAGTGAAGCGGGGGGACAGGGATTTAAGACCCAGTACTTC.